These T cell receptor beta chains were read from a single sample in a study of cytomegalovirus exposure and HLA in healthy donors. Assay used: immunoSEQ multiplex PCR; TCRdb lists only in-frame clones, some missing. Of around 200,000 clones in the sample, 80% were seen once. Material for sequencing was PBMCs. The receptors originated from a boy between 10 and 17 years old in good health and CMV-seronegative. Each CDR3 is given without its conserved first and last residue.

v_call: TRBV30; cdr3_aa: AWRGQGYNEQF
v_call: TRBV6-1; cdr3_aa: ASSEGVRVAGNTIY
v_call: TRBV7-9; cdr3_aa: ALTGPAGGPYNEQF
v_call: TRBV6-1; cdr3_aa: ASSEGGGAPDTQY
v_call: TRBV6-1; cdr3_aa: ASSEWGGAELTFSRSTEAF
v_call: TRBV10-3; cdr3_aa: AISELQGEGTEAF
v_call: TRBV15; cdr3_aa: ATSPRRTEAF
v_call: TRBV29-1; cdr3_aa: SVEDPSSYNEQF
v_call: TRBV4-1; cdr3_aa: ASSQDNYEQY
v_call: TRBV10-3; cdr3_aa: ATNDRAEAF
v_call: TRBV9; cdr3_aa: ASSVAGLAHFYNEQF
v_call: TRBV5-1; cdr3_aa: ASSWKDGLTNTEAF
v_call: TRBV2; cdr3_aa: ASRRLDSGNTIY
v_call: TRBV7-2; cdr3_aa: ASSLVPGQGLGGYT
v_call: TRBV10-3; cdr3_aa: AISVRTGDTEAF
v_call: TRBV19; cdr3_aa: ASSRSPGQGDSAPSQPQH
v_call: TRBV11-3; cdr3_aa: ASILGQGNTGELF
v_call: TRBV4-1; cdr3_aa: ASSQEPWGDPRHNSPLH
v_call: TRBV7-9; cdr3_aa: ASSWGLNEKLF
v_call: TRBV5-1; cdr3_aa: ASRLAASTDTQY
v_call: TRBV7-2; cdr3_aa: ASSLAGGQWSYGYT
v_call: TRBV7-2; cdr3_aa: ASSLDTNYNEQF
v_call: TRBV7-3; cdr3_aa: ASSQAGRQETQY
v_call: TRBV11-3; cdr3_aa: ASSLPGLAPYEQY
v_call: TRBV11-2; cdr3_aa: ASSLGQGIPYEQY
v_call: TRBV19; cdr3_aa: ATAVQETQY
v_call: TRBV6-1; cdr3_aa: ASSESYGTGGIGYT
v_call: TRBV5-1; cdr3_aa: ASSLGQGYTEAF
v_call: TRBV7-6; cdr3_aa: ASSLAYRTGGYEQY
v_call: TRBV6-1; cdr3_aa: ASSDPRTGAPYGYT
v_call: TRBV30; cdr3_aa: AWSLQGSLSGNTIY
v_call: TRBV5-4; cdr3_aa: ASTKSGSVGETQY
v_call: TRBV7-9; cdr3_aa: ASSLQGRRPQH
v_call: TRBV19; cdr3_aa: ASRDRGPAHYGYT
v_call: TRBV6-6; cdr3_aa: ASSPGTGELF
v_call: TRBV6-4; cdr3_aa: ASSDRQGATEAF
v_call: TRBV19; cdr3_aa: ASTTGQGNYGYT
v_call: TRBV27; cdr3_aa: ASGKGTNYGYT
v_call: TRBV10-2; cdr3_aa: ASSESPGASYEQY
v_call: TRBV11-2; cdr3_aa: ASSSTSGSFYNEQF
v_call: TRBV7-8; cdr3_aa: ASSSEAWDGPYGQY
v_call: TRBV15; cdr3_aa: ATSRDLASGRAGELF
v_call: TRBV19; cdr3_aa: ASRTTSGDHTDTQY
v_call: TRBV6-6; cdr3_aa: ASGLGTGENEKLF
v_call: TRBV5-1; cdr3_aa: ASSLAQNANLAF
v_call: TRBV30; cdr3_aa: AWSEVLAGYTDTQY
v_call: TRBV30; cdr3_aa: AWRTGEYQPQH
v_call: TRBV11-1; cdr3_aa: ASSSDRNEQF
v_call: TRBV4-1; cdr3_aa: ASSQGRGLEQY
v_call: TRBV30; cdr3_aa: AWGPDRGWSGYT
v_call: TRBV5-8; cdr3_aa: ASSFFSYEQY
v_call: TRBV28; cdr3_aa: AIPGIGRREFSSYEQY
v_call: TRBV11-1; cdr3_aa: ASSRSSGRQNEQF
v_call: TRBV7-9; cdr3_aa: ASSLGGGYGYT
v_call: TRBV4-2; cdr3_aa: ASSHAGLAGAGANVLT
v_call: TRBV6-1; cdr3_aa: ASSGRTGVYEQY
v_call: TRBV11-3; cdr3_aa: ASSYTTGGAWQF
v_call: TRBV9; cdr3_aa: ASSAASGRGGDIQY